One and the same sample provided the 31 T cell receptor beta chains below, sequenced in a study of control samples from healthy donors and cancer patients. The repertoire was sequenced with immunoSEQ multiplex PCR; TCRdb's copy has only in-frame clones and lacks some. The sample yields approximately 170,000 clones, almost 90% seen once. Sequenced input: blood. These receptors were taken from a woman aged 50 to 65 in good health.

The chain joins TRBV6-5 to TRBJ2-2; D call uncertain. Germline CDR1 is MNHEY and CDR2 is SVGAGI. V shed 6 bases and J shed 6 bases, with 11 bases lying between them. The CDR3 runs to 13 residues. CDR3 DNA: TGTGCCAGCAGCGGACGTGGGCCCGGGGAGCTGTTTTTT. Translation gives CASSGRGPGELFF.

The chain links TRBV19 to TRBJ2-5; D might be TRBD2 (5 bases). V lost 10 bases to trimming and J lost 8 bases, with 11 bases between them. CDR3 size: 10 residues. Germline-derived CDR1 and CDR2 are LNHDA and SQIVND (reference sequence). The CDR3 loop is CATGRGTQYF. In DNA, the CDR3 is TGTGCCACCGGCCGGGGAACCCAGTACTTC.

V is TRBV19 and J is TRBJ1-1; no reliable D call. Trimming stripped 8 bases from V and 1 base from J, with 14 bases between. Germline loops: CDR1 LNHDA, CDR2 SQIVND (reference sequence). This CDR3 has 14 residues. The CDR3 DNA sequence: TGTGCCAGTGCACTCGACGGACGGAACACTGAAGCTTTCTTT. This codes for CASALDGRNTEAFF.

This rearrangement joins TRBV7-9 to TRBJ2-1; 7 bases are a match to TRBD1. This CDR3 region has 11 residues. Germline V gene sequence: CDR1 SEHNR, CDR2 FQNEAQ (reference sequence). Unmatched junction bases numbered 2, after V lost 8 bases and J lost 7 bases. Written as DNA, the CDR3 is TGTGCCAGCGACAGGGTGAATGAGCAGTTCTTC. Translated: CASDRVNEQFF.

The J gene is TRBJ1-1, the V gene TRBV5-6, with TRBD1 identical over 10 bases. Losses at the gene ends were 4 bases for V and 6 bases for J; bases not matched to a gene: 9. The CDR3 is 15 amino acids. Looked up from germline, CDR1 is SGHDT and CDR2 is YYEEEE. The CDR3 DNA is TGTGCCAGCAGCGCAACCGGGACAGGGGTTCCTGAAGCTTTCTTT. Translated: CASSATGTGVPEAFF.

V and J are TRBV20-1 and TRBJ1-6; D perhaps matches TRBD1 (5 bases). The germline V gene has CDR1 DFQATT and CDR2 SNEGSKA (reference sequence). This CDR3 has 15 amino acids. V dropped 3 bases and J dropped 8 bases, with 17 bases sitting between them. CDR3 amino acids: CSASAQDMRYSPLHF. CDR3 coding DNA: TGCAGTGCTAGTGCACAGGATATGAGGTATTCACCCCTCCACTTT.

The rearrangement uses TRBV19 and TRBJ2-7; TRBD2 matches 9 bases. Unmatched junction bases numbered 11, after V lost 8 bases and J lost 3 bases. CDR3 length equals 15 residues. Germline V CDR1 and CDR2: LNHDA, SQIVND (reference sequence). The CDR3 region is CASAVRTSVGYEQYF. CDR3 DNA sequence: TGTGCCAGTGCGGTCCGGACTAGCGTGGGCTACGAGCAGTACTTC.

This clone was detected once. The DNA for the CDR3 is TGTGCCAGCAGCTTCGGAGGGGGGGGACGCACAGATACGCAGTATTTT. As protein: CASSFGGGGRTDTQYF. The rearrangement joins TRBV7-9 to TRBJ2-3; D perhaps matches TRBD2 (7 bases). CDR3 length: 16 residues. Germline-derived CDR1 and CDR2 are SEHNR and FQNEAQ (reference sequence). With 3 bases removed from V and 1 base from J, the gap between germline ends came to 14 bases.

The table lists this clone with a few counts. The same CDR3 can be traced to other DNA sequences in this sample. V and J are TRBV10-3 and TRBJ2-5, with D possibly matching TRBD2 (5 bases). Germline V lookup: CDR1 ENHRY, CDR2 SYGVKD. CDR3 length equals 13 residues. The V and J ends lost 6 bases and 5 bases respectively, with 13 bases between them. CDR3 DNA: TGTGCCATCAGACTCTCCCCGGGGGAGACCCAGTACTTC. It specifies CAIRLSPGETQYF.

The V and J genes are TRBV27 and TRBJ1-5, with 8 bases matching TRBD1. The trim removed 3 bases at V and 5 bases at J, leaving 6 bases unmatched. CDR3 length equals 15 residues. Germline V CDR1 and CDR2: MNHEY, SMNVEV (reference sequence). The DNA for the CDR3 is TGTGCCAGCAGTTTCCTGGACAGGGTCGATCAGCCCCAGCATTTT. Its translation: CASSFLDRVDQPQHF.

V is TRBV7-2 and J is TRBJ2-7; D ambiguous. The germline V and J ends were trimmed by 5 bases and 0 bases, with 14 bases remaining between them. CDR3 length: 15 amino acids. CDR1 and CDR2 from the germline V gene are SGHTA and FQGNSA. The CDR3 coding sequence is TGTGCCAGCAGCCCCATGGCAGCTAGCTCCTACGAGCAGTACTTC. This codes for CASSPMAASSYEQYF.

V gene TRBV11-2 combines with J gene TRBJ1-2, with D perhaps matching TRBD1 (5 bases). The CDR3 runs to 11 residues. CDR1 and CDR2 (germline): SGHAT, FQNNGV. V lost 5 bases and J lost 14, with 15 bases in between. CDR3 DNA: TGTGCCAGCAGCGGTGGGGGGGTGGTGACCTTC. Its protein is CASSGGGVVTF. Full variable domain (rest looked up from reference TRBV11-2 and TRBJ1-2): EAGVAQSPRYKIIEKRQSVAFWCNPISGHATLYWYQQILGQGPKLLIQFQNNGVVDDSQLPKDRFSAERLKGVDSTLKIQPAKLEDSAVYLCASSGGGVVTFGSGTRLTVV.

The CDR3 spells CASSVGVTSGGRDTQYF. DNA of the CDR3: TGTGCCAGCAGCGTAGGAGTTACTAGCGGGGGCCGAGATACGCAGTATTTT. The chain recombines TRBV9 with TRBJ2-3; TRBD2 matches 11 bases. The CDR3 covers 17 residues. After removal of 0 bases from V and 5 bases from J, the junction contained 8 bases not matched to a gene. Germline V gene data show CDR1 as SGDLS and CDR2 as YYNGEE.

This clone came up a few times. This chain links TRBV6-5 with TRBJ2-7; 11 bases line up with TRBD1. The V gene's germline CDR1 is MNHEY and CDR2 SVGAGI. The CDR3 is 16 residues long. V was clipped by 2 bases and J by 2 bases; unmatched bases: 5. DNA of the CDR3: TGTGCCAGCAGTTACCGGGAGGGACAGGGGGCCTACGAGCAGTACTTC. Its translation is CASSYREGQGAYEQYF.

V and J are TRBV12-3 or TRBV12-4 and TRBJ1-2, with a tentative D call TRBD1 (5 bases). CDR3 length equals 12 residues. V was clipped by 6 bases and J by 3 bases, with 8 bases between them. The CDR3 nucleotides are TGTGCCAGCAGGGGACTGGACTATGGCTACACCTTC. It translates to CASRGLDYGYTF.

This clone was seen once. The rearrangement uses TRBV6-5 and TRBJ1-1; D gene uncertain. The CDR3 length is 16 residues. Germline V gene sequence: CDR1 MNHEY, CDR2 SVGAGI. V was trimmed by 2 bases and J by 1 base, leaving 14 bases between them. CDR3 in amino acids: CASSYSEFRENTEAFF. CDR3 sequence (DNA): TGTGCCAGCAGTTACAGTGAATTCCGGGAGAACACTGAAGCTTTCTTT.

The rearrangement joins TRBV3-1 (or the pseudogene TRBV3-2) to TRBJ1-2; possible D gene TRBD1, 6 bases. This CDR3 comprises 13 residues. V was pared by 0 bases and J by 8 bases, with 10 bases between. CDR1 and CDR2 (germline): LGHDT, YNNKEL (reference sequence). CDR3 sequence (DNA): TGTGCCAGCAGCCAAGAAGGGGGGCGAGGCTACACCTTC. It translates to CASSQEGGRGYTF.

V is TRBV10-3 and J is TRBJ1-1; D ambiguous. Germline V gene data show CDR1 as ENHRY and CDR2 as SYGVKD. The ends were cut back, 2 bases at V and 2 bases at J, with 9 bases in the middle. This CDR3 is built from 14 residues. This CDR3 is CAISEPDVNTEAFF. The CDR3 nucleotides are TGTGCCATCAGTGAGCCAGATGTCAACACTGAAGCTTTCTTT.

The V gene is TRBV5-1, the J gene TRBJ2-5; TRBD2 might be the D (6 bases). CDR1 is SGHRS, CDR2 YFSETQ, per germline. The CDR3 covers 15 residues. Trimming left V 2 bases short and J 1 base short, with 12 bases between. For the CDR3, the DNA is TGCGCCAGCAGCTTAGGGGCGGGACCCCAAGAGACCCAGTACTTC. Its protein product is CASSLGAGPQETQYF. The complete variable domain, with remaining parts taken from reference TRBV5-1 and TRBJ2-5, reads KAGVTQTPRYLIKTRGQQVTLSCSPISGHRSVSWYQQTPGQGLQFLFEYFSETQRNKGNFPGRFSGRQFSNSRSEMNVSTLELGDSALYLCASSLGAGPQETQYFGPGTRLLVL.

The gene calls are TRBV18 and TRBJ2-2; 8 bases match TRBD2. The germline V gene encodes CDR1 KGHSH and CDR2 LQKENI. The V and J ends lost 2 bases and 4 bases, in that order; junction bases with no gene match: 6. The CDR3 spans 16 residues. CDR3 sequence (DNA): TGTGCCAGCTCACCAGAAGCGGGAGTCCTCACCGGGGAGCTGTTTTTT. It codes for CASSPEAGVLTGELFF.

The rearrangement uses TRBV5-1 and TRBJ2-3, with TRBD2 matching 7 bases. Losses at the gene ends were 0 bases for V and 4 bases for J; bases not matched to a gene: 14. Per germline, CDR1 SGHRS and CDR2 YFSETQ. This CDR3 contains 18 residues. CDR3 sequence: CASSLGLRAGRIPDTQYF. The DNA of the CDR3 is TGCGCCAGCAGCTTGGGCCTTAGAGCGGGGAGGATTCCAGATACGCAGTATTTT.

The chain joins TRBV29-1 to TRBJ2-1; 10 bases align to TRBD2. The germline CDR1 and CDR2 sequences are SQVTM and ANQGSEA. The V gene end was trimmed by 7 bases and the J gene end by 9 bases; junction bases not matched to a gene: 12. The CDR3 is 14 amino acids. CDR3 DNA sequence: TGCAGCGGGGATCCGAGCGGGGGGGCCCGTGAGCAGTTCTTC. Translated, it gives CSGDPSGGAREQFF.

This chain uses TRBV18 with TRBJ1-2; D is possibly TRBD1 (5 bases). V was clipped by 2 bases and J by 8 bases, with 24 bases between them. Germline lookup yields CDR1 KGHSH and CDR2 LQKENI. This CDR3 comprises 17 residues. CDR3 coding DNA: TGTGCCAGCTCACCAAATTCTGGTCAGGGAAGATCGGGAGGCTACACCTTC. As protein: CASSPNSGQGRSGGYTF.

The rearrangement uses TRBV7-2 and TRBJ1-3; TRBD1 might be the D (6 bases). Trimming took 2 bases from V and 2 from J, leaving 10 bases between them. CDR1 is SGHTA and CDR2 is FQGNSA in the germline V gene. There are 15 residues in the CDR3. CDR3 in DNA: TGTGCCAGCAGCTTACAGGGGTTGGCTGGAAACACCATATATTTT. It specifies CASSLQGLAGNTIYF.

This clone ranks as medium-sized. This chain links TRBV10-2 with TRBJ1-5, with D possibly TRBD1 on 5 matching bases. V lost 3 bases, J lost 6 bases, and 15 bases lay in between. The CDR3 length is 15 residues. Per germline, CDR1 WSHSY and CDR2 SAAADI. The DNA of the CDR3 is TGCGCCAGCAGTGAAATCGAACAGGCGGGTCAGCCCCAGCATTTT. Translating it yields CASSEIEQAGQPQHF.

A single count supports this clone. This chain connects TRBV10-3 to TRBJ1-5, with D possibly TRBD1 on 6 matching bases. CDR3 length: 15 amino acids. Germline V gene sequence: CDR1 ENHRY, CDR2 SYGVKD. The V end was cut by 6 bases, the J end by 1 base, with 13 bases between. The CDR3 protein is CAISQYRESNQPQHF. CDR3 nucleotides: TGTGCCATCAGCCAATACAGGGAGAGCAATCAGCCCCAGCATTTT.

The V gene is TRBV6-5, the J gene TRBJ2-3, with D possibly being TRBD1 (5 bases). Germline-derived CDR1 and CDR2 are MNHEY and SVGAGI. Trimming took 8 bases from V and 3 from J, leaving 12 bases between them. This CDR3 comprises 13 residues. CDR3 amino acids: CASQGFLTDTQYF. The CDR3, as DNA: TGTGCCAGCCAGGGTTTTTTGACAGATACGCAGTATTTT.

The chain employs TRBV28 and TRBJ2-7; D possibly uses TRBD1 or TRBD2 (5 bases each). CDR3 length: 13 amino acids. Germline-derived CDR1 and CDR2 are MDHEN and SYDVKM. Trimming stripped 3 bases from V and 6 bases from J, with 12 bases between. For the CDR3, the DNA is TGTGCCAGCAGTTTCACTTTGGGGGTCGAGCAGTACTTC. Its protein product is CASSFTLGVEQYF.

The chain carries TRBV9 and TRBJ1-5, with D perhaps TRBD1 (6 bases). This CDR3 has 15 residues. The V gene lost 0 bases and the J gene lost 6 bases, with 13 bases spanning the gap. Germline CDR1 SGDLS, CDR2 YYNGEE. The DNA of the CDR3 is TGTGCCAGCAGCGTAGGTTCACAGGGAGGTCAGCCCCAGCATTTT. Residues: CASSVGSQGGQPQHF.

To note about this clone: A read error may account for a junction end that differs from germline. The V gene is TRBV7-7, the J gene TRBJ2-2; 7 bases are a match to TRBD1. Germline V gene lookup returns CDR1 SSHAT and CDR2 FNYEAQ (reference sequence). The CDR3 is 13 amino acids. CDR3 nucleotides: TGTGCTAGCAGCCTCGACAGGGCCGGGGAGCTGTTTTTT. Its translation: CASSLDRAGELFF.

This chain joins TRBV14 and TRBJ1-3, with a possible D match to TRBD1 (5 bases). The germline gives CDR1 SGHDN, CDR2 FVKESK. Trimming took 0 bases from V and 1 from J, leaving 7 bases between them. The CDR3 runs to 15 residues. CDR3 nucleotide sequence: TGTGCCAGCAGCCAAGACCCAGGGTCTGGAAACACCATATATTTT. Its translation is CASSQDPGSGNTIYF. The full variable domain, in which reference TRBV14 and TRBJ1-3 provide the parts outside the CDR3, is EAGVTQFPSHSVIEKGQTVTLRCDPISGHDNLYWYRRVMGKEIKFLLHFVKESKQDESGMPNNRFLAERTGGTYSTLKVQPAELEDSGVYFCASSQDPGSGNTIYFGEGSWLTVV.